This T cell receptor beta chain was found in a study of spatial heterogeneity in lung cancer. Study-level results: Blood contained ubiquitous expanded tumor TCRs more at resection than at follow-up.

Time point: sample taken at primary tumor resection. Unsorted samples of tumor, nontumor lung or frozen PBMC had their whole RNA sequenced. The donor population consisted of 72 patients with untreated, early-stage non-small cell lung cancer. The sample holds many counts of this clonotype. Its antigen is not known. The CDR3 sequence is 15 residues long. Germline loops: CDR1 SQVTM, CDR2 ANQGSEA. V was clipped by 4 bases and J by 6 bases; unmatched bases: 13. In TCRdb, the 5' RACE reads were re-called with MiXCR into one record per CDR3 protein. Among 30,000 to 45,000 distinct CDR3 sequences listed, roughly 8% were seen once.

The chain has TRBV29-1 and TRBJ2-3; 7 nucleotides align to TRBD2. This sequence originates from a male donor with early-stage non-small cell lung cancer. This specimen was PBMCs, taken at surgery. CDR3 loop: CSVASSGLGLDTQYF. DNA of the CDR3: TGCAGCGTTGCCAGTAGCGGGTTGGGGTTGGATACGCAGTATTTT.